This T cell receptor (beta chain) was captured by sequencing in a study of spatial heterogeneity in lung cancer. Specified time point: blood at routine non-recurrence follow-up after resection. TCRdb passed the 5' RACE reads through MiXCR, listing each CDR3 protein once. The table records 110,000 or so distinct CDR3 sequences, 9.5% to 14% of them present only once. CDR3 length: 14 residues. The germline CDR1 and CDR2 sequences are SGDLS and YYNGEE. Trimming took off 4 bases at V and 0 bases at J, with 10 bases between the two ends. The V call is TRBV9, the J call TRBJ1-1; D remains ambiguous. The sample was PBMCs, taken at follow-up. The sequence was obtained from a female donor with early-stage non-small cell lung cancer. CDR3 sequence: CASSPGGVNTEAFF. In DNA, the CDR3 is TGTGCCAGCAGCCCAGGAGGAGTGAACACTGAAGCTTTCTTT.